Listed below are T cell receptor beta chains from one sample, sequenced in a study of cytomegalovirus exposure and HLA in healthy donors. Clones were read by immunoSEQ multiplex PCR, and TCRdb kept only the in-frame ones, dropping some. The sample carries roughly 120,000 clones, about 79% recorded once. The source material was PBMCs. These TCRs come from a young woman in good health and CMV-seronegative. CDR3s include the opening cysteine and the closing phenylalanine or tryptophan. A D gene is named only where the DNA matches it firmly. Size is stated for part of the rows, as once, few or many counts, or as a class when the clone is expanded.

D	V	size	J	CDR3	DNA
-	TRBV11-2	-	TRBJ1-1	CASSLRGTEAFF	TGTGCCAGCAGCTTAAGGGGTACTGAAGCTTTCTTT
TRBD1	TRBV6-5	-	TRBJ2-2	CASSRDRTTGELFF	TGTGCCAGCAGCCGGGACAGGACCACCGGGGAGCTGTTTTTT
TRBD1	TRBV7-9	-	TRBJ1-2	CASGQGAGGYTF	TGTGCCAGCGGACAGGGGGCTGGAGGCTACACCTTC
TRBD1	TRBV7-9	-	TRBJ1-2	CASSLEAGGGGYTF	TGTGCCAGCAGCTTAGAGGCAGGGGGAGGTGGCTACACCTTC
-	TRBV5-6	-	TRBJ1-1	CASSFPQGLNTEAFF	TGTGCCAGCAGCTTCCCACAGGGTTTGAACACTGAAGCTTTCTTT
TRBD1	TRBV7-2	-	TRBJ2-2	CASSLARGPGELFF	TGTGCCAGCAGCTTAGCGAGGGGGCCCGGGGAGCTGTTTTTT
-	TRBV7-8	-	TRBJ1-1	CASSLLLGNTEAFF	TGTGCCAGCAGCTTATTACTTGGGAACACTGAAGCTTTCTTT
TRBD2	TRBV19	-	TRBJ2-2	CASSIPTSGGNTGELFF	TGTGCCAGTAGTATCCCGACTAGCGGGGGGAACACCGGGGAGCTGTTTTTT
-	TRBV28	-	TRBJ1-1	CASSSGGMNTEAFF	TGTGCCAGCAGTTCCGGAGGCATGAACACTGAAGCTTTCTTT
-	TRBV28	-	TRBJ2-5	CASSSPRGFTKETQYF	TGTGCCAGCAGTTCTCCCAGAGGGTTCACCAAAGAGACCCAGTACTTC
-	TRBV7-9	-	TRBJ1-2	CASSLARSSPNYGYTF	TGTGCCAGCAGCTTAGCCCGGAGCTCTCCTAACTATGGCTACACCTTC
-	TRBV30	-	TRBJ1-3	CARSLPGNTIYF	TGTGCCCGCTCCCTACCCGGAAACACCATATATTTT
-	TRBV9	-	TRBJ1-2	CASSVLDSQGYTF	TGTGCCAGCAGCGTCTTGGACAGTCAAGGCTACACCTTC
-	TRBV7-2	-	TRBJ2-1	CASSLKPAGTYNEQFF	TGTGCCAGCAGCTTAAAGCCCGCGGGAACGTACAATGAGCAGTTCTTC
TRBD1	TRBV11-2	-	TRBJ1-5	CASSLAGGNRNQPQHF	TGTGCCAGCAGCTTAGCAGGGGGCAATCGCAATCAGCCCCAGCATTTT
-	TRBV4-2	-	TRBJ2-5	CASSQDRLGKGTQYF	TGTGCCAGCAGCCAAGACAGGCTGGGCAAAGGGACCCAGTACTTC
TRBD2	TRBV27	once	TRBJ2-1	CASSSLIAGGSPYNEQFF	TGTGCCAGCAGTTCCCTTATAGCGGGAGGGTCCCCCTACAATGAGCAGTTCTTC
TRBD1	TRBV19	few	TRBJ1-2	CATTTGSYGYTF	TGTGCCACCACGACAGGGAGCTATGGCTACACCTTC
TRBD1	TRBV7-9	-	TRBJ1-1	CASSRQGSVLMNTEAFF	TGTGCCAGCAGCCGACAGGGAAGCGTGCTCATGAACACTGAAGCTTTCTTT
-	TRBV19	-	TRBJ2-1	CASSIRAGAYNEQFF	TGTGCCAGTAGTATCCGAGCGGGCGCCTACAATGAGCAGTTCTTC
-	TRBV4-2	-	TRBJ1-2	CASSQTGYYGYTF	TGTGCCAGCAGCCAAACAGGTTACTATGGCTACACCTTC
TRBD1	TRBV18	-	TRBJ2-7	CASSSDRGYEQYF	TGTGCCAGCTCATCCGACAGGGGCTACGAGCAGTACTTC
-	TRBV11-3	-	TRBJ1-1	CASSARQRGTEAFF	TGTGCCAGCAGCGCCCGACAGCGGGGCACTGAAGCTTTCTTT
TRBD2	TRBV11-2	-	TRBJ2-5	CASSSYPGLASETQYF	TGTGCCAGCAGCTCCTACCCAGGACTAGCGTCGGAGACCCAGTACTTC
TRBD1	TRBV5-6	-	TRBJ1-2	CASSRKTGFGGYTF	TGTGCCAGCAGCCGGAAGACAGGGTTTGGAGGCTACACCTTC
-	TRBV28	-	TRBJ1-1	CASSFTDRTEAFF	TGTGCCAGCAGTTTCACAGACAGGACTGAAGCTTTCTTT
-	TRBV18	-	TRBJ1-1	CASSDQGNTEAFF	TGTGCCAGCTCAGATCAGGGTAACACTGAAGCTTTCTTT
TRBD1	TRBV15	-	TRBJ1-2	CATSQPGQGINYGYTF	TGTGCCACCAGCCAGCCGGGACAGGGGATTAACTATGGCTACACCTTC
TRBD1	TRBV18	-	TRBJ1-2	CASSPGQGASGYTF	TGTGCCAGCTCACCCGGACAGGGGGCGTCTGGCTACACCTTC
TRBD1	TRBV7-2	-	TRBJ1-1	CASSLAGGQNKAFF	TGTGCCAGCAGCTTAGCGGGGGGACAGAACAAAGCTTTCTTT
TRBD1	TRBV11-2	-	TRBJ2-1	CASSPLDRASFF	TGTGCCAGCAGCCCTCTCGACAGGGCCTCGTTCTTC
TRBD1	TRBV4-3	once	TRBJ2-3	CASSHLPGQGKADTQYF	TGCGCCAGCAGCCACCTCCCGGGACAGGGTAAGGCAGATACGCAGTATTTT
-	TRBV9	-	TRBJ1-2	CASSVALSFSYGYTF	TGTGCCAGCAGCGTAGCGCTCAGTTTTTCCTATGGCTACACCTTC
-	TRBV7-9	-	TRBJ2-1	CASSLAGRSFDEQFF	TGTGCCAGCAGCTTAGCGGGGAGGTCTTTCGATGAGCAGTTCTTC
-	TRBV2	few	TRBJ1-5	CASSKRGSDQPQHF	TGTGCCAGCAGTAAAAGGGGGTCCGATCAGCCCCAGCATTTT
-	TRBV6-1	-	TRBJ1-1	CASSGLPGHQNTEAFF	TGTGCCAGCAGTGGACTGCCGGGACACCAGAACACTGAAGCTTTCTTT
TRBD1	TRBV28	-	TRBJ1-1	CASSLQNPFRQGSNTEAFF	TGTGCCAGCAGTTTACAAAATCCCTTCCGACAGGGCTCGAACACTGAAGCTTTCTTT
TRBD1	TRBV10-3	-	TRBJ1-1	CAISEFGTESGEAFF	TGTGCCATCAGTGAGTTCGGGACAGAGAGTGGTGAAGCTTTCTTT
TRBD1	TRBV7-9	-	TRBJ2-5	CASSRGQQETQYF	TGTGCCAGCAGCCGGGGACAGCAAGAGACCCAGTACTTC
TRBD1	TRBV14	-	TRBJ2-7	CASSQEAGQGAYEQYF	TGTGCCAGCAGCCAAGAGGCGGGACAGGGGGCCTACGAGCAGTACTTC
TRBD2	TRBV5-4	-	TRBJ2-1	CASSLGLDGTSGRVFF	TGTGCCAGCAGCTTGGGGCTGGATGGGACTAGCGGGAGGGTGTTCTTC
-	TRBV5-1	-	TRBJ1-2	CASSLVQSYGYTF	TGCGCCAGCAGCTTGGTTCAGTCCTATGGCTACACCTTC
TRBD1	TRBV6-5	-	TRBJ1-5	CASWGQGPTDQPQHF	TGTGCCAGCTGGGGACAGGGTCCAACCGATCAGCCCCAGCATTTT
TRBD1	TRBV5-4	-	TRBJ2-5	CASSTQGAGETQYF	TGTGCCAGCAGCACACAGGGGGCCGGGGAGACCCAGTACTTC
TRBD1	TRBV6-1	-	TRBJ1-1	CASTRMRGQTEAFF	TGTGCCAGCACCCGTATGAGGGGGCAGACTGAAGCTTTCTTT
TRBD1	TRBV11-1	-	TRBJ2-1	CASSVGQKQFF	TGTGCCAGCAGCGTGGGACAGAAGCAGTTCTTC
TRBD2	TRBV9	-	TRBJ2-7	CASSVAYGGAHEQYF	TGTGCCAGCAGCGTAGCGTACGGGGGGGCCCACGAGCAGTACTTC